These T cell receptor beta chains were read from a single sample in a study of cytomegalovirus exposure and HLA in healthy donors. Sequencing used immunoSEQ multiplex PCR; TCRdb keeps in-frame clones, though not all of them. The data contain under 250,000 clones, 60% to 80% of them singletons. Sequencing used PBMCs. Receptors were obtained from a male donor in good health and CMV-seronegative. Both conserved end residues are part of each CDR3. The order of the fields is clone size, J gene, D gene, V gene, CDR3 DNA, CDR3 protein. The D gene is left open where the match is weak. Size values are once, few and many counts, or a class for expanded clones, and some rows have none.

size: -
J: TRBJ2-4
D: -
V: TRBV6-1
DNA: TGTGCCAGCAGTGAAGCTGGGGCTTGGCTTATTCAGTACTTC
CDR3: CASSEAGAWLIQYF

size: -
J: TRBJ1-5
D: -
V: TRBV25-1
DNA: TGTGCCAGCAGTGACGGGGGGAAGGAGGATCAGCCCCAGCATTTT
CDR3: CASSDGGKEDQPQHF

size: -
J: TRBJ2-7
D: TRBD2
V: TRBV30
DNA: TGTGCCTGTAGCGGGGGCCGCACCTACGAGCAGTACTTC
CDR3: CACSGGRTYEQYF

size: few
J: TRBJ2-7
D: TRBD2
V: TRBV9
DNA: TGTGCCAGCAGCATCGGGACTAGCGGGGGTCACGAGCAGTACTTC
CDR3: CASSIGTSGGHEQYF

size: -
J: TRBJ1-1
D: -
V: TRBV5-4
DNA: TGTGCCAGCAGCTTATTTTCAGGGATGAACACTGAAGCTTTCTTT
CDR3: CASSLFSGMNTEAFF

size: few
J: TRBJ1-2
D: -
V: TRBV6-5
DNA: TGTGCCAGCAGTTCCCCTACAGGTTACCTTAACTATGGCTACACCTTC
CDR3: CASSSPTGYLNYGYTF

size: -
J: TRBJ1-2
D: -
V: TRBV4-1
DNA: TGCGCCAGCAGCCAAGATATAGGGGCAGTCTACTATGGCTACACCTTC
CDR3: CASSQDIGAVYYGYTF

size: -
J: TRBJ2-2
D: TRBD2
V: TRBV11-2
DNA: TGTGCCAGCACCTTCATACTAGCGGGGGGTTCGAACACCGGGGAGCTGTTTTTT
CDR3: CASTFILAGGSNTGELFF

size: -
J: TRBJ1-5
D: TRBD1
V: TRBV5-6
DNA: TGTGCCAGCAGCTTTGGGACAGAGGTCTATCAGCCCCAGCATTTT
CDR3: CASSFGTEVYQPQHF

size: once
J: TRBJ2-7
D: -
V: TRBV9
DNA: TGTGCCAGCAGCGTAGGTTTAACCTACGAGCAGTACTTC
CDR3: CASSVGLTYEQYF

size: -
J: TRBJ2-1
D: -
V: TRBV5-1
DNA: TGCGCCAGCAGCCAGGTTGTGGACAATGAGCAGTTCTTC
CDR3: CASSQVVDNEQFF

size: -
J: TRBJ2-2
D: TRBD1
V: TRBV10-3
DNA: TGTGCCATCAGGACAGGGGGACAGAACACCGGGGAGCTGTTTTTT
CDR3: CAIRTGGQNTGELFF

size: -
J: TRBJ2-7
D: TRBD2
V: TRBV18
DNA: TGTGCCAGCTCCGCGGGAGGGGAGCACGAGCAGTACTTC
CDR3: CASSAGGEHEQYF

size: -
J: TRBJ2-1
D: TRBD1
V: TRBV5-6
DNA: TGTGCCAGCAGCTCGCCGGGACAGGGTAGACGTGAGCAGTTCTTC
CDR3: CASSSPGQGRREQFF

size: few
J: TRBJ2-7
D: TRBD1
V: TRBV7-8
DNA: TGTGCCAGCAGCCCCCCGGGACAGGCACCAACCTACGAGCAGTACTTC
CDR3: CASSPPGQAPTYEQYF

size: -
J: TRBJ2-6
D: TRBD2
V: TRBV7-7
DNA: TGTGCTAGCAGCGCCACGACTAGCGGGATTTTCTCTGGGGCCAACGTCCTGACTTTC
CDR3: CASSATTSGIFSGANVLTF

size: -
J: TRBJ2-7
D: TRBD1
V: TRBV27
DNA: TGTGCCAACCGGGACAGTCTCTACGAGCAGTACTTC
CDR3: CANRDSLYEQYF

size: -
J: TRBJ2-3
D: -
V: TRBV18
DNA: TGTGCCAGCTCACCCCAGGCTAGCAGGTCTTCAGATACGCAGTATTTT
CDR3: CASSPQASRSSDTQYF

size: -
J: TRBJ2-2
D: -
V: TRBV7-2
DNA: TGTGCCAGCAGCCTACAGCAGGGTTGGGACACCGGGGAGCTGTTTTTT
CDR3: CASSLQQGWDTGELFF

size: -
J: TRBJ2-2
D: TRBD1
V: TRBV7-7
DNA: TGTGCCAGCAGCTTAGCTGAGACAGGGGCCGGGGAGCTGTTTTTT
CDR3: CASSLAETGAGELFF

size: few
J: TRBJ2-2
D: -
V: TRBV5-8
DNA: TGTGCCAGCAGCTTGGAGGCAGGGCTGTTTTTT
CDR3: CASSLEAGLFF

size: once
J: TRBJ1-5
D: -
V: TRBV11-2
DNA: TGTGCCAGCAGCTTAGGTCCCGGACAATACCAGCCCCAGCATTTT
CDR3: CASSLGPGQYQPQHF

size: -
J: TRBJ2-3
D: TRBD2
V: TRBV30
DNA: TGTGCTCGGAGACCCGGACTAGCGGGGGGGCGGACAGATACGCAGTATTTT
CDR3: CARRPGLAGGRTDTQYF

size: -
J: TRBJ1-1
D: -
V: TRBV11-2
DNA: TGTGCCAGCAGCTTAAACAGGGCTCTCACTGAAGCTTTCTTT
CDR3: CASSLNRALTEAFF

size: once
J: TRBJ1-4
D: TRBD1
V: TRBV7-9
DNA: TGTGCCAGCAGCTCCACAGGGGGTAATGAAAAACTGTTTTTT
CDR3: CASSSTGGNEKLFF

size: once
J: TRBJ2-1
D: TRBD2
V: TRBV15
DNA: TGTGCCACCAGCAGAGCCCCTCTGGGAGGGCGCAATGAGCAGTTCTTC
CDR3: CATSRAPLGGRNEQFF

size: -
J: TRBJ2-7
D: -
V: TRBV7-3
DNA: TGTGCCAGCAGCTTAGAGGGAGGAGGCTACGAGCAGTACTTC
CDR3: CASSLEGGGYEQYF

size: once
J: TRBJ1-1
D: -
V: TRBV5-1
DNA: TGCGCCAGCAGCTTGGCCAACAGGCCACCGAACACTGAAGCTTTCTTT
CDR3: CASSLANRPPNTEAFF

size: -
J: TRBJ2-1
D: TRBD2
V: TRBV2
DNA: TGTGCCAGCAGAGTATTAGCGGGAGGCCCCTACAATGAGCAGTTCTTC
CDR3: CASRVLAGGPYNEQFF

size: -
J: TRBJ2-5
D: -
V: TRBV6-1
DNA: TGTGCCAGCAGAGCATCGGGTTTACAAGAGACCCAGTACTTC
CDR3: CASRASGLQETQYF

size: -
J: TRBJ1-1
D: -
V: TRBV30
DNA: TGTGCCTGGAGCCCGACGCGGCAGGGCCCCACTGAAGCTTTCTTT
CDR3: CAWSPTRQGPTEAFF

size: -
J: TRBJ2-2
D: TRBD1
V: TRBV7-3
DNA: TGTGCCAGCAGCTTAAGGGCACAGGGGCACACCGGGGAGCTGTTTTTT
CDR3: CASSLRAQGHTGELFF

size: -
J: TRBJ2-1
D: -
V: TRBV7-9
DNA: TGTGCCAGCAGCTCGGGGGTACGGGGGTACGATGAGCAGTTCTTC
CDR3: CASSSGVRGYDEQFF

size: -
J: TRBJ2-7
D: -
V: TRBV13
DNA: TGTGCCAGCAGCTTAGTAGGGGGGGAATACGAGCAGTACTTC
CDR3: CASSLVGGEYEQYF

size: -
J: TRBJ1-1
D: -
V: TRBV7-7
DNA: TGTGCCAGCAGCTCGGGAGAAAACACTGAAGCTTTCTTT
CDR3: CASSSGENTEAFF

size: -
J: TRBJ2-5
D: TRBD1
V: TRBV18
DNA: TGTGCCAGCTCACCGCCTTCGGGACAGGGGACGAAGACCCAGTACTTC
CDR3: CASSPPSGQGTKTQYF

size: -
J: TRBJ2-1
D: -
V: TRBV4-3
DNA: TGCGCCAGCAGCATCGGGGTTGAGCAGTTCTTC
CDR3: CASSIGVEQFF

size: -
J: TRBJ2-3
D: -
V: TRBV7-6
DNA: TGTGCCAGCAGCTTAATCGGCACAGATACGCAGTATTTT
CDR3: CASSLIGTDTQYF

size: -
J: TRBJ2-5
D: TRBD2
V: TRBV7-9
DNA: TGTGCCAGCAGCCCCGGGACTAGCGGGGGGCCTCAAGAGACCCAGTACTTC
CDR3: CASSPGTSGGPQETQYF

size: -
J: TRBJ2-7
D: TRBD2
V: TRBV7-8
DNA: TGTGCCAGCAGTTCACTAGCGGTGGGGTCCTACGAGCAGTACTTC
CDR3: CASSSLAVGSYEQYF

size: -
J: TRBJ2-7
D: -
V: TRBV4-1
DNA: TGCGCCAGCAGCCAAGATACTAACGAGCAGTACTTC
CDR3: CASSQDTNEQYF

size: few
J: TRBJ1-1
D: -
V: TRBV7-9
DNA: TGTGCCAGCAGCTACCTACAGGGAGACGGGGTCACTGAAGCTTTCTTT
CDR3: CASSYLQGDGVTEAFF

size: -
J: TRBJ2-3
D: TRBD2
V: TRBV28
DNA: TGTGCCAGCAGTTTACCGGGGGGGGGTTCAAATACGCAGTATTTT
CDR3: CASSLPGGGSNTQYF

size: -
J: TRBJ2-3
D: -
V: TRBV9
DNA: TGTGCCAGCAGCGAGGCAGGGGGGTCACGCGCAGATACGCAGTATTTT
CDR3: CASSEAGGSRADTQYF

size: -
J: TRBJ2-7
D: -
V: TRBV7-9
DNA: TGTGCCAGCAGCTTAGCTGCGGGGCCCGAGCAGTACTTC
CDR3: CASSLAAGPEQYF

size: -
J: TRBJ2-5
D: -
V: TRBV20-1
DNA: TGCAGTGCTAACAGGAAGACCCAGTACTTC
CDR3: CSANRKTQYF

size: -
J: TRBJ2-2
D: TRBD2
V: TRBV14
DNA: TGTGCCAGCAGCCATATCCGGGGGGGCCACACCGGGGAGCTGTTTTTT
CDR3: CASSHIRGGHTGELFF

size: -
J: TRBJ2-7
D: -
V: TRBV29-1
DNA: TGCAGCGTTGAAGATTCAGGATACGAGCAGTACTTC
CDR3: CSVEDSGYEQYF

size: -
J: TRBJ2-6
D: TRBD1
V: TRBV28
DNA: TGTGCCAGCAGAGACCGGGACAGGACATTCTCTGGGGCCAACGTCCTGACTTTC
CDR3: CASRDRDRTFSGANVLTF

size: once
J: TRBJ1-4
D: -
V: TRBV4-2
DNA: TGTGCCAGCAGCCAAGTCGAATCAGGCTTAAGTGAAAAACTGTTTTTT
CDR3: CASSQVESGLSEKLFF

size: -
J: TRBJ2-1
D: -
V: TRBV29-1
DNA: TGCAGCGTTGGAGGAGATATCTACAATGAGCAGTTCTTC
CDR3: CSVGGDIYNEQFF

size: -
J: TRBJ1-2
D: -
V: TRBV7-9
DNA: TGTGCCAGCAGCCGGGAGCCCCGTTGGGGCTACACCTTC
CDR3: CASSREPRWGYTF

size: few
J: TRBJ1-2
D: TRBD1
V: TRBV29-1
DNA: TGCAGCGTTGCAGGACAGGGGCTGTTTGGCTACACCTTC
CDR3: CSVAGQGLFGYTF

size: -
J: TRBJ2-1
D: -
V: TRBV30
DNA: TGTGCCTGGAGTGCTAGAAATGAGCAGTTCTTC
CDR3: CAWSARNEQFF